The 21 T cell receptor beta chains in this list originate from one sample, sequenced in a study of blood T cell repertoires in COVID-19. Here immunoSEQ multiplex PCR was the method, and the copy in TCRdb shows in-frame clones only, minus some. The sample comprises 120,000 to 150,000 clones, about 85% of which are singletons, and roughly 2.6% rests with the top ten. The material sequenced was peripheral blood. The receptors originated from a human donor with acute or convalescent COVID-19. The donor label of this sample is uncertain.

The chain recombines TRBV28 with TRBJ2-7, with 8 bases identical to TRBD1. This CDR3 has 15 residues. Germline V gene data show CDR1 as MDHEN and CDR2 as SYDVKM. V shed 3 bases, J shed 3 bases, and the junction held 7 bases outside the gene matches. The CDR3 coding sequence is TGTGCCAGCAGTTTGAGTCGAACAGGGGGCTACGAGCAGTACTTC. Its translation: CASSLSRTGGYEQYF.

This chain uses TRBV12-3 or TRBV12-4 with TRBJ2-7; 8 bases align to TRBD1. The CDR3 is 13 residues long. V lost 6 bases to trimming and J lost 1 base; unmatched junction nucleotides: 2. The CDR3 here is CASRGTGSYEQYF. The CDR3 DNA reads TGTGCCAGCAGAGGGACAGGTTCCTACGAGCAGTACTTC.

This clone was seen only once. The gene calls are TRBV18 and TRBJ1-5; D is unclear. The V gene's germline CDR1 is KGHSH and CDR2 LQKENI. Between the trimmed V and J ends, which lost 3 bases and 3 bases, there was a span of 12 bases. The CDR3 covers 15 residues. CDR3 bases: TGTGCCAGCTCACCCCAGGTATCCATCAATCAGCCCCAGCATTTT. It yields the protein CASSPQVSINQPQHF.

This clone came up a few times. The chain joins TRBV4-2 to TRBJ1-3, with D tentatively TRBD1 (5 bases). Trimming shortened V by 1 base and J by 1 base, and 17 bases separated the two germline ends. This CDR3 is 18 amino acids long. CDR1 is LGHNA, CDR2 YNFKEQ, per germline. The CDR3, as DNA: TGTGCCAGCAGCCAAGCAGGAGTTTCAGGGCATTCTGGAAACACCATATATTTT. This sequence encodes CASSQAGVSGHSGNTIYF.

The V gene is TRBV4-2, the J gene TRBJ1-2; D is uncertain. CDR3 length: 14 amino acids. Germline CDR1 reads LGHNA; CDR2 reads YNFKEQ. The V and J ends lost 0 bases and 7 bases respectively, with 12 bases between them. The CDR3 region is CASSQDLRSAGYTF. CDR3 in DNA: TGTGCCAGCAGCCAAGATCTAAGAAGTGCTGGCTACACCTTC.

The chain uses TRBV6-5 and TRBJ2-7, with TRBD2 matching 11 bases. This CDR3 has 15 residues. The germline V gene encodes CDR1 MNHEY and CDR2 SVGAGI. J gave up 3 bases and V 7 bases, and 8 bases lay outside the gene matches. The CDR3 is CASNSGRGTFYEQYV. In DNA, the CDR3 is TGTGCCAGCAATAGCGGGAGGGGGACCTTCTACGAGCAGTACGTC.

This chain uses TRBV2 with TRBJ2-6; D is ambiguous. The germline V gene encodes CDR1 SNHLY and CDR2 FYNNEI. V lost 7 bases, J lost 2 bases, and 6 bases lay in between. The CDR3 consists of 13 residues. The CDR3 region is CASMSTGANVLTF. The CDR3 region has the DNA TGTGCCAGCATGTCCACTGGGGCCAACGTCCTGACTTTC.

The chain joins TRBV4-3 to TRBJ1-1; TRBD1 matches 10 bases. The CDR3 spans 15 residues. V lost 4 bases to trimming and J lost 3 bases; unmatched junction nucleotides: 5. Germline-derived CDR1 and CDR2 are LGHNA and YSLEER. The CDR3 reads CASSPTGGRDTEAFF. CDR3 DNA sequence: TGCGCCAGCAGCCCGACAGGGGGCAGGGACACTGAAGCTTTCTTT.

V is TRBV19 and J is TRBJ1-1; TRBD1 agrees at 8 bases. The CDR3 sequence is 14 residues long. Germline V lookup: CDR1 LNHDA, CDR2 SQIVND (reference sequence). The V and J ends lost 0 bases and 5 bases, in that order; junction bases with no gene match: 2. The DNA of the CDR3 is TGTGCCAGTAGTATAGAACAGGGGGTGACTGAAGCTTTCTTT. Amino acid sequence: CASSIEQGVTEAFF. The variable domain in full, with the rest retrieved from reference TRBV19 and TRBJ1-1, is DGGITQSPKYLFRKEGQNVTLSCEQNLNHDAMYWYRQDPGQGLRLIYYSQIVNDFQKGDIAEGYSVSREKKESFPLTVTSAQKNPTAFYLCASSIEQGVTEAFFGQGTRLTVV.

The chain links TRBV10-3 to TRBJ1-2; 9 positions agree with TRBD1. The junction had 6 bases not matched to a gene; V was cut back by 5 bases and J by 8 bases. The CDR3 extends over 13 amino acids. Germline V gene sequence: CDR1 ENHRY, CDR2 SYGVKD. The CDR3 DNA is TGTGCCATCAGTAACAGGGGGCAGGAAGGCTACACCTTC. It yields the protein CAISNRGQEGYTF.

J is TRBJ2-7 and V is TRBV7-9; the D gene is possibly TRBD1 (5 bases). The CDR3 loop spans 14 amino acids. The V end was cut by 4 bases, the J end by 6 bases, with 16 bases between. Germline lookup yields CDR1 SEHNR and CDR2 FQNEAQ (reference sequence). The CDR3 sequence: CASSSQTALTEQYF. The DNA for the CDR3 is TGTGCCAGCAGCTCCCAGACAGCCTTGACCGAGCAGTACTTC.

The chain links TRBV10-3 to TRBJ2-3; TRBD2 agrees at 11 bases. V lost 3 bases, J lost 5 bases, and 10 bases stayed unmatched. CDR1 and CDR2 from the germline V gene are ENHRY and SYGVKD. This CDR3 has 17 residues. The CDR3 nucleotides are TGTGCCATCAGTGAAGGTCTAGCGGGAGGATTAGGAGATACGCAGTATTTT. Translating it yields CAISEGLAGGLGDTQYF.

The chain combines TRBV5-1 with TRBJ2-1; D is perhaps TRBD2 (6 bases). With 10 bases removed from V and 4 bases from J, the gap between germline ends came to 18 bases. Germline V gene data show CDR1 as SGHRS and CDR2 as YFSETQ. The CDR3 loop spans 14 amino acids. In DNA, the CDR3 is TGCGCCTGTAAACCCTCCGGGACTTACAATGAGCAGTTCTTC. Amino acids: CACKPSGTYNEQFF. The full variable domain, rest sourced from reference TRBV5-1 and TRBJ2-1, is KAGVTQTPRYLIKTRGQQVTLSCSPISGHRSVSWYQQTPGQGLQFLFEYFSETQRNKGNFPGRFSGRQFSNSRSEMNVSTLELGDSALYLCACKPSGTYNEQFFGPGTRLTVL.

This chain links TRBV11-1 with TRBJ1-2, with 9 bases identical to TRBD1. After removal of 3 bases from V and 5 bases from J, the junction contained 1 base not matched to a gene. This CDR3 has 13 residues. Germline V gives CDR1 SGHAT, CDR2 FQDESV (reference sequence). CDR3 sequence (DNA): TGTGCCAGCAGCTTGGGACAGGGTTATGGCTACACCTTC. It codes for CASSLGQGYGYTF.

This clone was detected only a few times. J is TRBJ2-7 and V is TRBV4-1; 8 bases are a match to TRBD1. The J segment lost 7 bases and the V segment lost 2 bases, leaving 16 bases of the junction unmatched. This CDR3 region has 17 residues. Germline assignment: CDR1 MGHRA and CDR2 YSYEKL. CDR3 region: CASSQLAIGTGLLEQYF. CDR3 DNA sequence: TGCGCCAGCAGCCAACTGGCGATCGGGACAGGACTGTTGGAGCAGTACTTC.

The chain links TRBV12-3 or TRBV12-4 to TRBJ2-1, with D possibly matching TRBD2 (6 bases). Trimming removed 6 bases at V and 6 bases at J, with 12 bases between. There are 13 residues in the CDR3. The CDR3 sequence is CASRLGTFNEQFF. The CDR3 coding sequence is TGTGCCAGCAGACTCGGGACTTTCAATGAGCAGTTCTTC.

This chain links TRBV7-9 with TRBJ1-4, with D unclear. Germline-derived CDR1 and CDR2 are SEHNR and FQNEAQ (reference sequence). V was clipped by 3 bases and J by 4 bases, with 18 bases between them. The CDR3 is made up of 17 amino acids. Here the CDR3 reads CASSLGRGMPINEKLFF. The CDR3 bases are TGTGCCAGCAGCTTGGGCCGAGGGATGCCGATTAATGAAAAACTGTTTTTT.

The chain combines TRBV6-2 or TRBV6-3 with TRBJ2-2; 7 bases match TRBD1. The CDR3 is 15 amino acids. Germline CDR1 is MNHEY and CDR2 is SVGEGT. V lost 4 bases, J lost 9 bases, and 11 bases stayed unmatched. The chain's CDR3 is CASSFRQGRYRELFF. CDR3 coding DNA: TGTGCCAGCAGTTTCCGACAGGGCCGTTATCGGGAGCTGTTTTTT.

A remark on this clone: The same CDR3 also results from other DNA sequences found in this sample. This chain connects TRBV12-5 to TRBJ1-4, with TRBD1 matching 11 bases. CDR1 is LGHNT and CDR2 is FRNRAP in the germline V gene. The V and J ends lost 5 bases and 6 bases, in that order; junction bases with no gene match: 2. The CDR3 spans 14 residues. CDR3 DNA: TGTGCTAGTGGTCCGGGACAGGGGGATGAAAAACTGTTTTTT. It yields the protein CASGPGQGDEKLFF.

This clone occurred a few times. The CDR3 region has the DNA TGTGCCATCAGGGGACAGGGGGCGGTCACTGAAGCTTTCTTT. Its protein is CAIRGQGAVTEAFF. The V and J genes are TRBV10-3 and TRBJ1-1, with TRBD1 identical over 12 bases. Germline V gene lookup returns CDR1 ENHRY and CDR2 SYGVKD. The CDR3 is made up of 14 amino acids. V was clipped by 6 bases and J by 4 bases; unmatched bases: 3.

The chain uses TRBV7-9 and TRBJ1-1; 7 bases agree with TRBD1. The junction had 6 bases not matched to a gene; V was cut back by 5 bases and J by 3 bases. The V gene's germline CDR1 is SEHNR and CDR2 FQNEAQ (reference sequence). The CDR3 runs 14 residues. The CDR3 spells CASSEGDRDTEAFF. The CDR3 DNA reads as TGTGCCAGCAGCGAAGGGGACAGAGACACTGAAGCTTTCTTT.